This T cell receptor beta chain was recovered during a study of identical twins. Study-level results: Models underpredicted monozygotic twin sharing of out-of-frame TCR alpha.

Deletions cut 6 bases from V and 5 bases from J, with 10 bases between. The germline V gene encodes CDR1 MNHEY and CDR2 SMNVEV (reference sequence). CDR3 length: 12 residues. About this clonotype itself: The antigen remains unidentified.

In TCRdb, the 5' RACE reads were re-called with MiXCR into one record per CDR3 protein. The sample consists of 550,000 to 700,000 distinct CDR3 sequences, roughly 20% of them appearing once. A further study also used this sample, focusing on T cells expressing NK-cell markers. Turning to that study: CD3+CD56+NKG2C+, CD3+CD56+NKG2C- and CD3+CD56-NKG2C+ T cells, once sorted, supplied the TCR beta repertoires. What restricted sorting to alpha-beta TCR T cells in several experiments was an anti-gamma-delta TCR antibody. These same clonotypes (in several donors) also led the CD3+CD56-NKG2C+ fraction.

This rearrangement joins TRBV27 to TRBJ2-5; weak D call: TRBD1 (6 bases). This clonotype was sampled from a woman between 18 and 30 years old in good health. Input material: PBMCs. CDR3 in DNA: TGTGCCAGCAGACAGGGCGACGAGACCCAGTACTTC. This translates into CASRQGDETQYF.